This TCR beta chain was sequenced in a study of cytomegalovirus exposure and HLA in healthy donors. The CDR3 extends over 15 amino acids. After removal of 4 bases from V and 4 bases from J, the junction contained 7 bases not matched to a gene. The germline CDR1 and CDR2 sequences are KGHSH and LQKENI. The study ran its PCR with 60 Vbeta and 13 Jbeta primers. Assay used: immunoSEQ multiplex PCR; TCRdb lists only in-frame clones, some missing. The repertoire holds about 160,000 clones, with 87% as singletons. The receptor comes from a woman in her 30s in good health and CMV-seronegative. This chain uses TRBV18 with TRBJ2-3, with 8 positions matching TRBD1. Sequenced sample: PBMCs. CDR3 DNA sequence: TGTGCCAGCTCACAGGGACAGGTCGGTGCAGATACGCAGTATTTT. Translating it yields CASSQGQVGADTQYF.